This section outlines one T cell receptor beta chain sequence together with its context. Its antigen is undetermined. The sample comes from a study of cytomegalovirus exposure and HLA in healthy donors. Study-wide results and limits: The classifier, whose performance was assessed in both the original and validation cohorts, reportedly diagnosed cytomegalovirus status with high specificity and sensitivity. It was approximately 150 TCR beta chains that were listed as cytomegalovirus-associated. Serostatus for CMV was the only available immune exposure information.

V was clipped by 4 bases and J by 4 bases; unmatched bases: 10. Germline V gene sequence: CDR1 SGDLS, CDR2 YYNGEE. This CDR3 comprises 17 residues. Primers: 60 Vbeta forward and 13 Jbeta reverse. The repertoire was sequenced with immunoSEQ multiplex PCR; TCRdb's copy has only in-frame clones and lacks some. The data hold about 130,000 clones, with about 63% observed a single time. V and J are TRBV9 and TRBJ2-1; 11 nucleotides match TRBD2. This TCR was recovered from a man aged 25-45 years in good health and CMV-seropositive. The sample consisted of PBMCs. The CDR3 region is CASSPTPVAGGYNEQFF. CDR3 DNA sequence: TGTGCCAGCAGCCCCACCCCGGTAGCGGGGGGGTACAATGAGCAGTTCTTC.